Shown below are 16 T cell receptor beta chains from a single sample sequenced in a study of blood T cell repertoires in COVID-19. The repertoire was sequenced with immunoSEQ multiplex PCR; TCRdb's copy has only in-frame clones and lacks some. This sample carries just over 650,000 clones, approximately 90% of them seen once, and the ten largest clones take more than 0.25%. The specimen sequenced was peripheral blood. All receptors come from a woman between 18 and 30 years old with acute or convalescent COVID-19.

This chain joins TRBV7-2 and TRBJ1-2, with 9 nucleotides matching TRBD1. Germline V gene sequence: CDR1 SGHTA, CDR2 FQGNSA. V lost 3 bases, J lost 8 bases, and 7 bases stayed unmatched. This CDR3 comprises 14 residues. CDR3 in amino acids: CASSFGTGLEGYTF. The CDR3 DNA reads as TGTGCCAGCAGCTTTGGGACAGGGCTGGAGGGCTACACCTTC.

V and J are TRBV6-5 and TRBJ1-2, with a weak D call TRBD1 (6 bases). Germline V CDR1 and CDR2: MNHEY, SVGAGI. The CDR3 extends over 14 amino acids. V was trimmed by 6 bases and J by 4 bases, leaving 15 bases between them. CDR3: CASSREGTRYGYTF. DNA for the CDR3: TGTGCCAGCAGCAGAGAGGGGACACGCTATGGCTACACCTTC.

The chain joins TRBV7-8 to TRBJ1-6, with 7 bases identical to TRBD1. CDR1 and CDR2 (germline): SGHVS, FQNEAQ. The CDR3 consists of 16 residues. J gave up 7 bases and V 5 bases, and 11 bases lay outside the gene matches. CDR3 nucleotides: TGTGCCAGCAGCCCGCTACCGGGACAGCTCAATTCACCCCTCCACTTT. Its protein is CASSPLPGQLNSPLHF.

This chain connects TRBV30 to TRBJ1-3; TRBD1 matches 11 bases. The CDR3 consists of 13 residues. Germline trimming cut 5 bases from V and 6 bases from J; bases unmatched to any gene: 3. The V gene's germline CDR1 is GTSNPN and CDR2 SVGIG (reference sequence). The CDR3 region has the DNA TGTGCCTGGGGACAGGGGGCCGCAAACACCATATATTTT. Translation: CAWGQGAANTIYF.

This clone was detected only once. The chain carries TRBV25-1 and TRBJ2-4; D might be TRBD2 (7 bases). The CDR3 sequence is 17 residues long. Trimming shortened V by 4 bases and J by 7 bases, and 23 bases separated the two germline ends. Germline V gene data show CDR1 as MGHDK and CDR2 as SYGVNS. The CDR3 reads CASSGATKGGAWNIQYF. The DNA for the CDR3 is TGTGCCAGCAGTGGGGCGACAAAGGGGGGGGCGTGGAACATTCAGTACTTC.

The chain carries TRBV7-8 and TRBJ2-5; D is uncertain. The CDR3 covers 14 residues. Between the trimmed V and J ends, which lost 0 bases and 1 base, there was a span of 6 bases. Germline CDR1 is SGHVS and CDR2 is FQNEAQ. The CDR3: CASSLAFSQETQYF. For the CDR3, the DNA is TGTGCCAGCAGCTTAGCATTCTCCCAAGAGACCCAGTACTTC.

The J gene is TRBJ1-1, the V gene TRBV18; a weak D match, TRBD1 (6 bases). Trimming took 3 bases from V and 10 from J, leaving 18 bases between them. This CDR3 contains 14 residues. CDR1 is KGHSH, CDR2 LQKENI, per germline. In nucleotides, the CDR3 is TGTGCCAGCTCACCGATAAGGGACACAGCGTTAGCTTTCTTT. It is translated as CASSPIRDTALAFF.

This chain connects TRBV7-2 to TRBJ1-5, with unresolved D. Looked up from germline, CDR1 is SGHTA and CDR2 is FQGNSA. With 1 base removed from V and 9 bases from J, the gap between germline ends came to 7 bases. The CDR3 runs to 12 residues. Written as DNA, the CDR3 is TGTGCCAGCAGCTTAGTGGCGGGGCCCCAGCATTTT. Protein product: CASSLVAGPQHF.

This chain uses TRBV5-1 with TRBJ1-6; unclear D gene. Looked up from germline, CDR1 is SGHRS and CDR2 is YFSETQ. CDR3 length: 16 residues. With 3 bases removed from V and 14 bases from J, the gap between germline ends came to 24 bases. The CDR3 nucleotides are TGCGCCAGCAGCTCGTACGGGGAGGCCGGAAAGGCGACCCTCCACTTT. Encoded protein: CASSSYGEAGKATLHF.

V is TRBV18 and J is TRBJ1-1, with D possibly being TRBD1 (5 bases). The CDR3 is made up of 15 amino acids. Germline CDR1 is KGHSH and CDR2 is LQKENI. V was clipped by 2 bases and J by 1 base, with 11 bases between them. The CDR3, as DNA: TGTGCCAGCTCACCAGGTTGGACACAGAACACTGAAGCTTTCTTT. Translated: CASSPGWTQNTEAFF.

This clone was observed a single time. This sequence joins TRBV6-4 and TRBJ2-1, with TRBD2 identical over 7 bases. CDR1 MRHNA and CDR2 SNTAGT come from the germline V gene. Trimming took 6 bases from V and 7 from J; bases not matched to a gene: 6. The CDR3 runs 13 residues. This CDR3 is CASSPTSSNEQFF. CDR3 nucleotides: TGTGCCAGCAGCCCGACTAGCTCTAATGAGCAGTTCTTC.

The rearrangement uses TRBV9 and TRBJ1-5, with a possible D match to TRBD1 (6 bases). V was clipped by 4 bases and J by 5 bases, with 16 bases between them. This CDR3 contains 15 residues. Germline-derived CDR1 and CDR2 are SGDLS and YYNGEE. The DNA for the CDR3 is TGTGCCAGCAGCCCTTCAGGGGTGGACGATCAGCCCCAGCATTTT. Encoded protein: CASSPSGVDDQPQHF. Full variable domain (outside the CDR3, taken from reference TRBV9 and TRBJ1-5): DSGVTQTPKHLITATGQRVTLRCSPRSGDLSVYWYQQSLDQGLQFLIQYYNGEERAKGNILERFSAQQFPDLHSELNLSSLELGDSALYFCASSPSGVDDQPQHFGDGTRLSIL.

This chain joins TRBV4-3 and TRBJ1-2, with 7 bases that match TRBD1. The CDR3 length is 16 residues. Germline CDR1 and CDR2: LGHNA and YSLEER. The ends lost 4 bases at V and 4 bases at J; junction bases unmatched: 12. The CDR3 protein is CASSPYSTGAVYGYTF. The CDR3 DNA reads as TGCGCCAGCAGCCCCTACTCCACAGGGGCGGTCTATGGCTACACCTTC.

The chain uses TRBV5-5 and TRBJ1-3, with D possibly matching TRBD1 (6 bases). The V gene's germline CDR1 is SGHKS and CDR2 YYEKEE (reference sequence). The germline V and J ends were trimmed by 5 bases and 0 bases, with 12 bases remaining between them. This CDR3 has 15 amino acids. The DNA for the CDR3 is TGTGCCAGCAGTCCAACAGGGCTCTCTGGAAACACCATATATTTT. Protein sequence: CASSPTGLSGNTIYF.

The chain employs TRBV11-2 and TRBJ1-3; no firm D call. The CDR3 is 16 amino acids. CDR1 is SGHAT and CDR2 is FQNNGV in the germline V gene. V lost 1 base to trimming and J lost 0 bases, with 10 bases between them. The CDR3 sequence is CASSLVGENSGNTIYF. The CDR3, as DNA: TGTGCCAGCAGCTTAGTAGGAGAGAACTCTGGAAACACCATATATTTT.

The rearrangement joins TRBV4-3 to TRBJ2-4, with 7 bases lining up with TRBD2. The CDR3 is 15 residues long. The V gene's germline CDR1 is LGHNA and CDR2 YSLEER. With V trimmed by 1 base and J by 3 bases, 3 bases remained unmatched. The CDR3 spells CASSQVSGGKNIQYF. The CDR3 DNA reads as TGCGCCAGCAGCCAAGTTTCGGGGGGCAAAAACATTCAGTACTTC.